The source of this TCR beta chain is a study of beta chain features in type 1 diabetes. Study-wide context: Patient and healthy donor groups were alike in age, gender and cell yields. Overall study results and limits: Researchers reported that naive, central memory and Treg TCRB repertoires appeared more similar in patients than in healthy donors. Type 1 diabetes patients showed a moderate but significant shortening of TCRB CDR3s in all four CD4+ subsets.

The length of the CDR3 is 13 residues. Trimming cost V 0 bases and J 4 bases, with 7 bases left between them. Per germline, CDR1 GTSNPN and CDR2 SVGIG (reference sequence). Comment on this clone: Its matching antigen is unknown. This CDR3 is also generated by other DNA sequences in the sample.

Investigators reverse transcribed all isolated RNA, so they sequenced expressed TCRB transcripts. Only in-frame clones appear in the TCRdb table, and some are missing; sequencing was by immunoSEQ multiplex PCR. The repertoire holds about 660,000 clones, with around an eighth as singletons. Cell sorting via CD45RO/CCR7/CD25/CD127/CD95/CD27 was performed to obtain CD4+ naive, central memory, regulatory and stem cell-like memory cells. This clonotype was obtained from a man younger than 30 with type 1 diabetes. V is TRBV30 and J is TRBJ1-3; no clear D gene. The sample comprised naive CD4+ T cells from blood. The DNA for the CDR3 is TGTGCCTGGAGTGTATCTGGAGGAAACACCATATATTTT. It yields the protein CAWSVSGGNTIYF.